This T cell receptor (beta chain) was sequenced in a study of blood T cell repertoires in COVID-19. Study at large: The United States, Italy and Spain were the sources of the acute and convalescent COVID-19 samples. PBMCs, B-cell-depleted T cells, or T cells provided the cDNA or gDNA that made up the material.

Only in-frame clones appear in the TCRdb table, and some are missing; sequencing was by immunoSEQ multiplex PCR. This sample has about 200,000 clones, with around 80% found just once. The clonotype originates from a woman at least 80 years old with acute or convalescent COVID-19. Source material: peripheral blood.

The CDR3 DNA reads TGCAGCGTCGCTCAGGGGGCCGGCACTGAAGCTTTCTTT. It encodes CSVAQGAGTEAFF. The V call is TRBV29-1, the J call TRBJ1-1; 8 bases match TRBD1. Per the germline V gene, CDR1 is SQVTM and CDR2 is ANQGSEA. V dropped 6 bases and J dropped 4; count of bases not matched to a gene: 7. The CDR3 length is 13 residues.